This TCR beta chain derives from a study of CD4 T cells in relation to SARS-CoV-2 and coronaviruses. In the study overall: Shared crossreactive spike epitopes were mapped to their HLA restriction.

Assay used: immunoSEQ multiplex PCR; TCRdb lists only in-frame clones, some missing. Of some 30,000 clones detected, 76% appear once; the ten largest clones hold approximately 16%. This clone is classed as medium-sized. What it binds is not known. The unexposed donors gave CD4+ T cells in about 2011-2018, prior to COVID-19. The cells were cultured for 10 days before CD4+ T cells were isolated. Testing used SARS-CoV-2 S/N and four cold-coronavirus spikes on unexposed-donor CD4+ T cells, cells permitting. Half the medium was replaced with IL-2 medium on days 3 and 7. Germline lookup yields CDR1 LNHDA and CDR2 SQIVND (reference sequence). The germline V and J ends were trimmed by 10 bases and 7 bases, with 13 bases remaining between them. The CDR3 loop spans 12 amino acids.

The rearrangement joins TRBV19 to TRBJ1-4; D not certain. The source material was CD4+ T cells from PBMCs, cultured in vitro. The sequence came from a human donor in good health. The CDR3 region has the DNA TGTGCCACAGGATGGGTTGGTGAAAAACTGTTTTTT. Its protein is CATGWVGEKLFF.